These 29 T cell receptor beta chains were sequenced from one sample in a study of post-analysis software for immune sequencing data. Notes on the study in general: In patients, TRBV5-6, TRBV5-1 and TRBV20-1 belonged to four or five TRBV segments found more frequently than in controls.

The authors incorporated unique molecular identifiers into the TCR beta cDNA libraries. MiXCR, applied by TCRdb to the PCR reads, yields one record per CDR3 protein. This table has fewer than 850,000 distinct CDR3 sequences, about 43% appearing once. The antigens for these receptors are not known. Material: blood. The receptors originated from a girl aged 5-17 years with multiple sclerosis.

The CDR3 DNA reads TGCGCCAGCAGCCAATCGACAGGGGGCCACTACGAGCAGTACTTC. Translation: CASSQSTGGHYEQYF. This chain connects TRBV4-3 to TRBJ2-7; 10 bases are shared with TRBD1. This CDR3 has 15 amino acids. V lost 2 bases to trimming and J lost 3 bases; unmatched junction nucleotides: 4. CDR1 LGHNA and CDR2 YSLEER come from the germline V gene.

The rearrangement uses TRBV20-1 and TRBJ1-1; 10 bases align to TRBD1. CDR3 length: 17 residues. V dropped 3 bases and J dropped 0; count of bases not matched to a gene: 10. Germline V lookup: CDR1 DFQATT, CDR2 SNEGSKA (reference sequence). The CDR3 region has the DNA TGCAGTGCTAGCGGACAGGGGGTGGGGTCCCTGAACACTGAAGCTTTCTTT. Translated, it gives CSASGQGVGSLNTEAFF.

This chain joins TRBV6-5 and TRBJ2-7; D gene uncertain. The CDR3 consists of 14 residues. Germline CDR1 is MNHEY and CDR2 is SVGAGI. With 4 bases removed from V and 4 bases from J, the gap between germline ends came to 14 bases. The CDR3 DNA is TGTGCCAGCAGTTCCAGTTGGAAATTATACGAGCAGTACTTC. This sequence encodes CASSSSWKLYEQYF.

This clonotype was seen a handful of times. This chain uses TRBV20-1 with TRBJ1-5; D ambiguous. This CDR3 is 14 amino acids long. V was trimmed by 4 bases and J by 5 bases, leaving 15 bases between them. Per the germline V gene, CDR1 is DFQATT and CDR2 is SNEGSKA (reference sequence). Written as DNA, the CDR3 is TGCAGTGCTACCCCGGACCCGGTGGATCAGCCCCAGCATTTT. Translated, it gives CSATPDPVDQPQHF.

The chain recombines TRBV7-3 with TRBJ1-1, with a tentative D call TRBD1 (5 bases). Germline loops: CDR1 SGHTA, CDR2 FQGTGA. The CDR3 loop spans 14 amino acids. V lost 5 bases, J lost 3 bases, and 13 bases lay in between. The CDR3 DNA reads TGTGCCAGCAGCCCAGCTGGGGGGGACACTGAAGCTTTCTTT. This codes for CASSPAGGDTEAFF.

V is TRBV20-1 and J is TRBJ2-6; possibly TRBD1 or TRBD2 for D (5 bases each). Trimming cost V 6 bases and J 0 bases, with 12 bases left between them. Germline CDR1 is DFQATT and CDR2 is SNEGSKA (reference sequence). This CDR3 comprises 15 residues. The CDR3 DNA reads TGCAGTGCCCGAGGGGCTTACTCTGGGGCCAACGTCCTGACTTTC. Amino acid sequence: CSARGAYSGANVLTF.

This clonotype turned up a few times. This chain connects TRBV27 to TRBJ2-3, with TRBD2 matching over 12 bases. The germline CDR1 and CDR2 sequences are MNHEY and SMNVEV (reference sequence). The CDR3 has 20 amino acids. V shed 5 bases and J 0 bases; nucleotides not matched to a gene: 15. The CDR3 is CASSPLGLAGGGSSTDTQYF. The CDR3 coding sequence is TGTGCCAGCAGTCCCTTGGGGCTAGCGGGAGGGGGCTCTAGCACAGATACGCAGTATTTT.

This clonotype appeared once. V usage is TRBV20-1 and J usage is TRBJ2-7; 7 bases are shared with TRBD2. The CDR3 sequence is 13 residues long. Germline CDR1 and CDR2: DFQATT and SNEGSKA (reference sequence). V gave up 6 bases and J gave up 3 bases; unmatched junction bases: 8. CDR3 sequence (DNA): TGCAGTGCCGGGGTGGGAGGGTTCTACGAGCAGTACTTC. Amino acids: CSAGVGGFYEQYF.

This clonotype was seen a single time. The chain combines TRBV7-2 with TRBJ2-5, with 7 nucleotides matching TRBD1. The CDR3 has 15 residues. Per the germline V gene, CDR1 is SGHTA and CDR2 is FQGNSA. The ends lost 2 bases at V and 11 bases at J; junction bases unmatched: 14. CDR3 nucleotides: TGTGCCAGCAGCTTACTTCCGACAGGGTCTTGGGAGCAGTACTTC. Translated: CASSLLPTGSWEQYF. The whole variable domain, remainder taken from reference TRBV7-2 and TRBJ2-5, is GAGVSQSPSNKVTEKGKDVELRCDPISGHTALYWYRQSLGQGLEFLIYFQGNSAPDKSGLPSDRFSAERTGGSVSTLTIQRTQQEDSAVYLCASSLLPTGSWEQYFGPGTRLLVL.

The chain has TRBV30 and TRBJ2-1; D unresolved. This CDR3 has 15 residues. The germline gives CDR1 GTSNPN, CDR2 SVGIG (reference sequence). Trimming pared 4 bases from V and 6 bases from J, leaving 19 bases between. CDR3 amino acids: CAWIRGVGVRNEQFF. In nucleotides, the CDR3 is TGTGCCTGGATCCGTGGAGTTGGGGTCCGCAATGAGCAGTTCTTC.

The table lists this clonotype with a few counts. The CDR3 is CAGTPSGVADTQYF. In nucleotides, the CDR3 is TGTGCCGGAACCCCATCGGGAGTTGCAGATACGCAGTATTTT. The chain combines TRBV2 with TRBJ2-3; TRBD2 might be the D (6 bases). This CDR3 is built from 14 residues. Germline values: CDR1 SNHLY, CDR2 FYNNEI. The V end lost 11 bases, the J end lost 4 bases, and 19 bases lay between the germline ends.

The table lists this clonotype with a few counts. The J gene is TRBJ1-1, the V gene TRBV4-1; D not resolved. Between the trimmed V and J ends, which lost 0 bases and 1 base, there was a span of 6 bases. This CDR3 region has 14 residues. Germline V gene sequence: CDR1 MGHRA, CDR2 YSYEKL. Here the CDR3 DNA reads TGCGCCAGCAGCCAAGAGGATGGGAACACTGAAGCTTTCTTT. The encoded protein is CASSQEDGNTEAFF.

There are a few counts of this clonotype. The chain employs TRBV7-8 and TRBJ1-2; D is unresolved. Looked up from germline, CDR1 is SGHVS and CDR2 is FQNEAQ. Trimming left V 4 bases short and J 9 bases short, with 15 bases between. The CDR3 has 13 amino acids. Here the CDR3 DNA reads TGTGCCAGCAGCTCGCGGGTCCGGGATCGCTACACCTTC. Protein sequence: CASSSRVRDRYTF.

The chain combines TRBV12-3 or TRBV12-4 with TRBJ2-5; the match to TRBD1 covers 7 bases. Trimming removed 2 bases from V and 2 bases from J; junction bases left unmatched: 2. The CDR3 has 14 amino acids. The CDR3 region is CASSLWDRQETQYF. DNA of the CDR3: TGTGCCAGCAGTTTATGGGACAGACAAGAGACCCAGTACTTC.

The gene calls are TRBV7-8 and TRBJ2-5; 8 nucleotides line up with TRBD1. This CDR3 is built from 16 residues. Unmatched junction bases numbered 8, after V lost 5 bases and J lost 0 bases. The germline CDR1 and CDR2 sequences are SGHVS and FQNEAQ. The CDR3 nucleotides read TGTGCCAGCAGCCTCCGACAGGGGAGTTACCAAGAGACCCAGTACTTC. It encodes CASSLRQGSYQETQYF.

The CDR3 here is CASSWGARGYTF. The CDR3 region has the DNA TGCGCCAGCAGCTGGGGGGCGCGAGGCTACACCTTC. J is TRBJ1-2 and V is TRBV4-3, with D perhaps TRBD1 (6 bases). Trimming took 5 bases from V and 8 from J, leaving 12 bases between them. The V gene's germline CDR1 is LGHNA and CDR2 YSLEER. CDR3 length equals 12 residues.

The rearrangement links TRBV29-1 to TRBJ1-1, with D unresolved. Germline assignment: CDR1 SQVTM and CDR2 ANQGSEA. CDR3 length: 12 residues. V was cut by 6 bases and J by 1 base, with 9 bases left in between. Here the CDR3 reads CSVGGGNTEAFF. In DNA form, the CDR3 reads TGCAGCGTCGGCGGAGGGAACACTGAAGCTTTCTTT. Supplemented by reference TRBV29-1 and TRBJ1-1, the full variable domain reads SAVISQKPSRDICQRGTSLTIQCQVDSQVTMMFWYRQQPGQSLTLIATANQGSEATYESGFVIDKFPISRPNLTFSTLTVSNMSPEDSSIYLCSVGGGNTEAFFGQGTRLTVV.

This sequence joins TRBV12-3 or TRBV12-4 and TRBJ2-5; possible D gene TRBD1, 6 bases. The CDR3 consists of 16 residues. The V and J ends lost 0 bases and 4 bases respectively, with 15 bases between them. The CDR3 here is CASSLADVLRGETQYF. DNA for the CDR3: TGTGCCAGCAGTTTAGCGGACGTACTCAGGGGAGAGACCCAGTACTTC.

This clonotype showed up just a few times. This chain joins TRBV20-1 and TRBJ2-7; TRBD2 matches at 8 bases. The CDR3 consists of 14 residues. Unmatched junction bases numbered 4, after V lost 3 bases and J lost 0 bases. The germline CDR1 and CDR2 sequences are DFQATT and SNEGSKA (reference sequence). The CDR3 nucleotides are TGCAGTGCTAGTAGCGGGACAAGCTCCTACGAGCAGTACTTC. It specifies CSASSGTSSYEQYF.

The V gene is TRBV20-1, the J gene TRBJ2-3, with D unclear. The CDR3 runs to 13 residues. CDR1 is DFQATT, CDR2 SNEGSKA, per germline (reference sequence). With 5 bases removed from V and 1 base from J, the gap between germline ends came to 10 bases. This chain's CDR3 is CSALGEGTDTQYF. CDR3 DNA sequence: TGCAGTGCTCTTGGGGAAGGCACAGATACGCAGTATTTT.

This rearrangement joins TRBV20-1 to TRBJ2-4; 7 nucleotides align to TRBD2. CDR3 length equals 12 residues. The V gene end was trimmed by 6 bases and the J gene end by 15 bases; junction bases not matched to a gene: 14. Per the germline V gene, CDR1 is DFQATT and CDR2 is SNEGSKA (reference sequence). The CDR3 sequence is CSAPVPSGSGYF. The CDR3 DNA follows: TGCAGTGCCCCCGTACCTAGCGGTTCAGGGTACTTC.

This clonotype was picked up a small number of times. This chain joins TRBV4-1 and TRBJ2-1; 8 nucleotides match TRBD2. The J call may be faulty, since TRBJ2-7 better matches the DNA end. CDR3 length: 17 amino acids. From germline, CDR1 is MGHRA and CDR2 YSYEKL. CDR3 bases: TGCGCCAGCAGCCAAGGTCCCGCGGGAGGAGGCTACAATGAGCAGTACTTC. This codes for CASSQGPAGGGYNEQYF.

This clonotype was counted a few times. The J gene is TRBJ2-5, the V gene TRBV7-6; 7 nucleotides align to TRBD2. Per germline, CDR1 SGHVS and CDR2 FNYEAQ. The CDR3 has 16 amino acids. The V gene end was trimmed by 5 bases and the J gene end by 0 bases; junction bases not matched to a gene: 9. The CDR3 DNA reads TGTGCCAGCAGCCCTCCCGGGGGACTATACCAAGAGACCCAGTACTTC. Translated: CASSPPGGLYQETQYF. The full variable domain, rest sourced from reference TRBV7-6 and TRBJ2-5, is GAGVSQSPRYKVTKRGQDVALRCDPISGHVSLYWYRQALGQGPEFLTYFNYEAQQDKSGLPNDRFSAERPEGSISTLTIQRTEQRDSAMYRCASSPPGGLYQETQYFGPGTRLLVL.

The J gene is TRBJ2-3, the V gene TRBV7-2; D might be TRBD1 or TRBD2, each matching 7 bases. The CDR3 extends over 15 amino acids. Trimming stripped 5 bases from V and 4 bases from J, with 16 bases between. Germline CDR1 reads SGHTA; CDR2 reads FQGNSA. The CDR3 protein is CASSPGGGRPDTQYF. In DNA, the CDR3 is TGTGCCAGCAGCCCAGGGGGGGGGCGGCCAGATACGCAGTATTTT.

The chain has TRBV11-2 and TRBJ2-1; maybe TRBD1 (6 bases). The CDR3 has 16 amino acids. Germline CDR1 reads SGHAT; CDR2 reads FQNNGV. The V gene lost 2 bases and the J gene lost 7 bases, with 18 bases spanning the gap. The CDR3 sequence is CASSLLGRGGGNEQFF. The CDR3 DNA reads TGTGCCAGCAGCTTATTAGGGAGAGGGGGTGGGAATGAGCAGTTCTTC.

The chain is built from TRBV29-1 and TRBJ2-7; D is unclear. Judging by the DNA end, TRBJ2-5 fits better; the J call may be wrong. This CDR3 has 10 amino acids. CDR1 and CDR2 (germline): SQVTM, ANQGSEA. The CDR3 sequence: CSVAVETQYF. The CDR3 DNA sequence: TGCAGCGTTGCGGTGGAGACCCAGTACTTC.

The chain couples TRBV24-1 to TRBJ2-7; 10 nucleotides line up with TRBD1. This CDR3 is 16 amino acids long. Trimming at V came to 3 bases and at J to 6 bases, leaving 10 bases not matched to a gene. The germline V gene has CDR1 KGHDR and CDR2 SFDVKD. In DNA form, the CDR3 reads TGTGCCACCAGTGATCACGACCGGGACAGGGGAAGCGAGCAGTACTTC. Translating gives CATSDHDRDRGSEQYF.

The chain links TRBV24-1 to TRBJ1-1, with a weak D call TRBD1 (6 bases). Trimming pared 8 bases from V and 3 bases from J, leaving 36 bases between. Looked up from germline, CDR1 is KGHDR and CDR2 is SFDVKD. This CDR3 is built from 21 residues. The CDR3 coding sequence is TGTGCCACCACTGCTGGATACCCTCTAATATTCCGGGACACAGATCACACTGAAGCTTTCTTT. This gives the protein CATTAGYPLIFRDTDHTEAFF.

This sequence joins TRBV28 and TRBJ2-5, with D maybe TRBD2 (5 bases). With 10 bases removed from V and 2 bases from J, the gap between germline ends came to 20 bases. The CDR3 covers 15 residues. CDR1 and CDR2 from the germline V gene are MDHEN and SYDVKM. CDR3 sequence (DNA): TGTGCCACCGGACTCAGGACCCTCCGTCAAGAGACCCAGTACTTC. Its protein is CATGLRTLRQETQYF.